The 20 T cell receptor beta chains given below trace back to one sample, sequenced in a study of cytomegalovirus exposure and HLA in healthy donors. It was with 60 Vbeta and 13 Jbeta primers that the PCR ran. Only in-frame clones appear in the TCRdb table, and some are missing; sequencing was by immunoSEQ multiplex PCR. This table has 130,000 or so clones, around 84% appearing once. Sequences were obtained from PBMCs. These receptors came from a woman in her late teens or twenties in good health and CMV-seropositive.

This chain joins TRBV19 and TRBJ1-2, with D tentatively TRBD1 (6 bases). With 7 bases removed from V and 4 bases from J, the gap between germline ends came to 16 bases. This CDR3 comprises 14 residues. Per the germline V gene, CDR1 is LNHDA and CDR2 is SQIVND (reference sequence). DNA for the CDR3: TGTGCCAGTAATACGGGGGGCGCTGGCTATGGCTACACCTTC. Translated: CASNTGGAGYGYTF.

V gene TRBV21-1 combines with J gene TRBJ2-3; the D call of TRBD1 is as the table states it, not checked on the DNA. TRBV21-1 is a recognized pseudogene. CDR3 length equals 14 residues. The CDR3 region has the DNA TGTGCCAGCAGCATACAGGGGTTCGTAGATACGCAGTATTTT. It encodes CASSIQGFVDTQYF.

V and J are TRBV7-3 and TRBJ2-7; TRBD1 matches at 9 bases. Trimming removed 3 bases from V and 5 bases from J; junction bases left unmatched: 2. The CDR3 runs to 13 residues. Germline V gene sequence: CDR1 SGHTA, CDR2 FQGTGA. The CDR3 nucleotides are TGTGCCAGCAGCTTCCGGACAGGGGACGAGCAGTACTTC. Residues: CASSFRTGDEQYF.

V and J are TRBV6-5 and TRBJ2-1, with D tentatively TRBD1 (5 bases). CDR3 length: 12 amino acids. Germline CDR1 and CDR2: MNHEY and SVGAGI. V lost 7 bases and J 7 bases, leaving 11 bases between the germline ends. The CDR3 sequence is CASTRGQNEQFF. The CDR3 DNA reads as TGTGCCAGCACTAGGGGCCAAAATGAGCAGTTCTTC.

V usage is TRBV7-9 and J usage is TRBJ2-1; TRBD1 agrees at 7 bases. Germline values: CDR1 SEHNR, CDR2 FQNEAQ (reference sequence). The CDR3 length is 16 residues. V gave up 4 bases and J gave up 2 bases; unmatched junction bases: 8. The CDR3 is CASSSRQGVTYNEQFF. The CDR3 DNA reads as TGTGCCAGCAGCTCAAGACAGGGTGTCACCTACAATGAGCAGTTCTTC.

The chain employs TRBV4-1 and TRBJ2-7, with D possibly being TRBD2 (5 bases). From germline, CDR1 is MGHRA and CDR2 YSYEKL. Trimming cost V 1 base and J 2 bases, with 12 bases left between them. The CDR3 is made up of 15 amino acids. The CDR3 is CASSQVVGEAYEQYF. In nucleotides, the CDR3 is TGCGCCAGCAGCCAAGTGGTGGGAGAAGCCTACGAGCAGTACTTC.

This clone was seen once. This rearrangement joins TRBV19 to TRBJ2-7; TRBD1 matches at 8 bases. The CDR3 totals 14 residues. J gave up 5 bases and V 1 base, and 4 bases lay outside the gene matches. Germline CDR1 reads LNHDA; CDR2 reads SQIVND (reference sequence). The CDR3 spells CASSIVDRVDEQYF. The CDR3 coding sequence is TGTGCCAGTAGTATAGTGGACAGGGTAGACGAGCAGTACTTC.

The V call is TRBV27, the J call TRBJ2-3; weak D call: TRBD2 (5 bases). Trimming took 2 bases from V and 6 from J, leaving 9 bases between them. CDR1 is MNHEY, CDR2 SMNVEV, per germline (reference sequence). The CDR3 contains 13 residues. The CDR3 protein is CASSLRTADTQYF. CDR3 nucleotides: TGTGCCAGCAGTTTAAGGACTGCGGATACGCAGTATTTT.

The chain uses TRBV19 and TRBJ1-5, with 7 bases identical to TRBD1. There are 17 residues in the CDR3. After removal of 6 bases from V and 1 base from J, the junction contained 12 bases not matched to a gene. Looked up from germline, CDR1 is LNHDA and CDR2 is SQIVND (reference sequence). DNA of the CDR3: TGTGCCAGTAGCAAGGCTTACAGGGGCTTCAGCAATCAGCCCCAGCATTTT. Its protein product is CASSKAYRGFSNQPQHF.

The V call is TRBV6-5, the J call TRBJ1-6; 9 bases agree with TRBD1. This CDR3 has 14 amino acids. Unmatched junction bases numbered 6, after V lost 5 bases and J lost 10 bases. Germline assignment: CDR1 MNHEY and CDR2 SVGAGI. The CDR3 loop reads CASSPGQGWSPLHF. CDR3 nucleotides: TGTGCCAGCAGTCCTGGACAGGGGTGGTCACCCCTCCACTTT.

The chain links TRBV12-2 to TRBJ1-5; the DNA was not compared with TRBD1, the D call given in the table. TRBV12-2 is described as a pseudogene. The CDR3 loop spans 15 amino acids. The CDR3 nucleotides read TGTGCAAGTCGCTTAGTCAGGAAAAACGATCAGCCCCAGCATTTT. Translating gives CASRLVRKNDQPQHF.

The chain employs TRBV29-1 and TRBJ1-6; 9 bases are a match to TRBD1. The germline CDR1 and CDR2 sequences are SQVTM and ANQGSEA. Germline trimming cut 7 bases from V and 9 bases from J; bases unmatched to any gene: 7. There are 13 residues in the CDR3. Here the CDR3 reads CSGKQGAGSPLHF. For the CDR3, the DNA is TGCAGCGGTAAACAGGGGGCAGGTTCACCCCTCCACTTT.

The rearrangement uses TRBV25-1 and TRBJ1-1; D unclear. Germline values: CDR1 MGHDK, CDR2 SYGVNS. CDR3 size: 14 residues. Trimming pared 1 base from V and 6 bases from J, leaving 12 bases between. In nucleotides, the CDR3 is TGTGCCAGCAGTGAATTAAGTAGAGAATCTGAAGCTTTCTTT. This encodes CASSELSRESEAFF.

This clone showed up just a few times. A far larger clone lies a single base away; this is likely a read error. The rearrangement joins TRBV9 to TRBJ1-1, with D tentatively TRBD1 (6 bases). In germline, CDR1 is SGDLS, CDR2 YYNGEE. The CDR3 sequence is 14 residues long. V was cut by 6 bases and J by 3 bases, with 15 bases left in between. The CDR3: CASIDTGMDTEAFF. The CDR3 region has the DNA TGTGCCAGCATCGATACAGGGATGGACACTGAAGCTTTCTTT.

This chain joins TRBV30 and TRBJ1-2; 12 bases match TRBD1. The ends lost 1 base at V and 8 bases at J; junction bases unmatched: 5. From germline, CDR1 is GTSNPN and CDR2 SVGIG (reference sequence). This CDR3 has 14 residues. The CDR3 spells CAWSEGQGANGYTF. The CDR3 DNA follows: TGTGCCTGGAGTGAGGGACAGGGGGCAAACGGCTACACCTTC.

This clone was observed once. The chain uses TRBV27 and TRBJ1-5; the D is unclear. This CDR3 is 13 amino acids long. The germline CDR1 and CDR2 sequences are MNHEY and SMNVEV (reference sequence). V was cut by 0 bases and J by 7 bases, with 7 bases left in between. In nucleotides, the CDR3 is TGTGCCAGCAGTTTATCGATTGGCCAGCCCCAGCATTTT. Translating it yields CASSLSIGQPQHF.

CDR3 amino acids: CAISESTIYGYTF. The DNA of the CDR3 is TGTGCCATCAGTGAGTCCACTATCTATGGCTACACCTTC. V is TRBV10-3 and J is TRBJ1-2; no firm D call. This CDR3 contains 13 residues. Trimming pared 0 bases from V and 4 bases from J, leaving 6 bases between. Germline lookup yields CDR1 ENHRY and CDR2 SYGVKD.

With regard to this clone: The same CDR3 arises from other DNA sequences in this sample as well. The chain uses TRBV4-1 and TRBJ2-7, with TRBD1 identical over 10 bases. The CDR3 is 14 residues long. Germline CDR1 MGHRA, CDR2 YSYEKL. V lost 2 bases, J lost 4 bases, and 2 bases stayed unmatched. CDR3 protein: CASSQPGQGYEQYF. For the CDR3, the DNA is TGCGCCAGCAGCCAACCGGGACAGGGGTACGAGCAGTACTTC.

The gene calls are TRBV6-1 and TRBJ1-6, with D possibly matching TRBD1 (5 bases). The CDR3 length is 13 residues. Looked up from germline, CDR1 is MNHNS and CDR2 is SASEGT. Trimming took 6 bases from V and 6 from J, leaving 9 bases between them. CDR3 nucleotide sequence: TGTGCCAGCAGGACAGAAAGTAATTCACCCCTCCACTTT. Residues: CASRTESNSPLHF.

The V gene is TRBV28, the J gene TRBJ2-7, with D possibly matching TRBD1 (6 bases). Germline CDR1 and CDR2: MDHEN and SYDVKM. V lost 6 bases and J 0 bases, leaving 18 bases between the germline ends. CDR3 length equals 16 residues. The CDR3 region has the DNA TGTGCCAGCAGCCTACCAAACAGGGTGACCTCCTACGAGCAGTACTTC. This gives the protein CASSLPNRVTSYEQYF.